This T cell receptor beta chain was found in a study of CD8+ T cells in alopecia areata. Study as a whole: Patients received oral tofacitinib, 5 to 10 mg twice daily, for moderate-to-severe alopecia areata. The study gave tofacitinib for 6 to 18 months, then 6 months off drug.

cDNA reverse transcribed from extracted RNA served as the sequencing template. Libraries were prepared by immunoSEQ multiplex PCR; TCRdb keeps only in-frame clonotypes and omits some of them. The data hold approximately 61,000 clones, with over 95% observed a single time. It was from alopecia areata patients that lesional scalp punch biopsies and peripheral blood were collected. The TCR originated in a human donor with alopecia areata. Sequencing used CD8+ T cells sorted from blood, obtained at week 0.

The CDR3 DNA reads as TGTGCCTGGACCGCGGAGAGGGAGCAGTTCTTC. Amino acids: CAWTAEREQFF. The genes are TRBV30 and TRBJ2-1; D uncertain. In germline, CDR1 is GTSNPN, CDR2 SVGIG (reference sequence). CDR3 size: 11 residues. Between the trimmed V and J ends, which lost 4 bases and 10 bases, there was a span of 11 bases.